Following are 31 T cell receptor beta chains from one sample sequenced in a study of shared clonotypes between healthy human individuals. Assay: immunoSEQ multiplex PCR; the TCRdb copy retains only in-frame clones and omits some. This table has some 2 million clones, about 95% appearing once. Naive-designated CD8 cells lacked CD45RO, were positively enriched for CCR7, and omitted terminally differentiated effector memory CD45RA+ cells. The sequencing input was naive CD8+ T cells sorted from blood. The source is a man younger than 35 in good health.

In its sample, this clone was seen once. The J gene is TRBJ2-7, the V gene TRBV30; 7 positions match TRBD2. With V trimmed by 4 bases and J by 5 bases, 5 bases remained unmatched. The CDR3 extends over 12 amino acids. CDR1 is GTSNPN, CDR2 SVGIG, per germline (reference sequence). CDR3 bases: TGTGCCTGGAACCCAGGGAGGGACGAGCAGTACTTC. As protein: CAWNPGRDEQYF.

The chain is built from TRBV11-3 and TRBJ2-2, with TRBD2 as a possible D gene (5 bases). V was clipped by 1 base and J by 6 bases, with 6 bases between them. Per the germline V gene, CDR1 is SGHNT and CDR2 is YENEEA. There are 13 residues in the CDR3. This CDR3 is CASSLAGSGELFF. CDR3 in DNA: TGTGCCAGCAGCTTAGCGGGATCCGGGGAGCTGTTTTTT.

The chain couples TRBV5-4 to TRBJ2-5; 13 bases fit TRBD2. V dropped 4 bases and J dropped 2; count of bases not matched to a gene: 5. The CDR3 runs to 16 residues. Per germline, CDR1 SGHNT and CDR2 YYREEE (reference sequence). CDR3 protein: CASSVPGLAGQETQYF. The CDR3 region has the DNA TGTGCCAGCAGCGTTCCGGGACTAGCGGGGCAAGAGACCCAGTACTTC.

The rearrangement uses TRBV11-2 and TRBJ2-7; D is perhaps TRBD2 (5 bases). The CDR3 runs to 14 residues. The germline V gene has CDR1 SGHAT and CDR2 FQNNGV. Trimming shortened V by 5 bases and J by 4 bases, and 15 bases separated the two germline ends. CDR3 bases: TGTGCCAGCAGCCCGGGGTTGGGTAGGTACGAGCAGTACTTC. Amino acid sequence: CASSPGLGRYEQYF.

This rearrangement joins TRBV7-2 to TRBJ2-7; maybe TRBD2 (6 bases). The CDR3 is 15 residues long. V shed 5 bases and J shed 3 bases, with 17 bases lying between them. Germline V lookup: CDR1 SGHTA, CDR2 FQGNSA. The CDR3 sequence: CASSAGQGRGYEQYF. DNA for the CDR3: TGTGCCAGCAGCGCGGGGCAGGGAAGAGGCTACGAGCAGTACTTC.

The V call is TRBV20-1, the J call TRBJ2-2; D not certain. The germline gives CDR1 DFQATT, CDR2 SNEGSKA (reference sequence). There are 11 residues in the CDR3. Between the trimmed V and J ends, which lost 3 bases and 6 bases, there was a span of 5 bases. CDR3 DNA sequence: TGCAGTGCTAGTAGGTCCGGGGAGCTGTTTTTT. This codes for CSASRSGELFF.

The rearrangement joins TRBV19 to TRBJ2-7, with unresolved D. CDR3 length: 13 residues. Germline-derived CDR1 and CDR2 are LNHDA and SQIVND (reference sequence). Trimming took off 3 bases at V and 3 bases at J, with 9 bases between the two ends. The CDR3, as DNA: TGTGCCAGTAGTATTTTTCAGGACTACGAGCAGTACTTC. Its protein product is CASSIFQDYEQYF.

On this clone itself: Different DNA sequences within this sample yield the same CDR3. V and J are TRBV20-1 and TRBJ2-3, with D unclear. CDR1 is DFQATT and CDR2 is SNEGSKA in the germline V gene (reference sequence). Between the trimmed V and J ends, which lost 2 bases and 2 bases, there was a span of 2 bases. This CDR3 has 11 residues. This CDR3 reads CSARSTDTQYF. Written as DNA, the CDR3 is TGCAGTGCTAGATCCACAGATACGCAGTATTTT.

This clone was detected only once. This rearrangement joins TRBV5-1 to TRBJ2-7; TRBD2 aligns across 15 bases. This CDR3 is built from 18 residues. The germline CDR1 and CDR2 sequences are SGHRS and YFSETQ. V was pared by 4 bases and J by 3 bases, with 11 bases of the junction left unmatched. The CDR3 protein is CASSPAGLAGGQDYEQYF. The CDR3 bases are TGCGCCAGCAGCCCGGCCGGACTAGCGGGGGGGCAGGACTACGAGCAGTACTTC.

This clone was recorded only once. The J gene is TRBJ2-2, the V gene TRBV18, with 9 bases fitting TRBD1. CDR1 is KGHSH and CDR2 is LQKENI in the germline V gene. The junction had 16 bases not matched to a gene; V was cut back by 4 bases and J by 4 bases. The CDR3 covers 19 residues. CDR3 coding DNA: TGTGCCAGCTCACGTGCGACTGGTACCGGGACAGGGATCACCGGGGAGCTGTTTTTT. Encoded protein: CASSRATGTGTGITGELFF. Looking up the rest from reference TRBV18 and TRBJ2-2 gives the full variable domain: NAGVMQNPRHLVRRRGQEARLRCSPMKGHSHVYWYRQLPEEGLKFMVYLQKENIIDESGMPKERFSAEFPKEGPSILRIQQVVRGDSAAYFCASSRATGTGTGITGELFFGEGSRLTVL.

This sequence joins TRBV5-1 and TRBJ2-7; tentative D call: TRBD1 (6 bases). There are 14 residues in the CDR3. The ends were cut back, 0 bases at V and 3 bases at J, with 10 bases in the middle. Looked up from germline, CDR1 is SGHRS and CDR2 is YFSETQ. The CDR3: CASSLEQGDYEQYF. CDR3 in DNA: TGCGCCAGCAGCTTGGAACAGGGCGACTACGAGCAGTACTTC.

Points on this clone: Additional DNA sequences in this sample encode the identical CDR3. This rearrangement joins TRBV4-1 to TRBJ2-7; TRBD2 agrees at 12 bases. This CDR3 contains 15 residues. The germline CDR1 and CDR2 sequences are MGHRA and YSYEKL. The V segment lost 1 base and the J segment 4 bases; nucleotides outside the gene matches: 2. DNA of the CDR3: TGCGCCAGCAGCCAAGTAGGGACTAGCGGGTACGAGCAGTACTTC. This gives the protein CASSQVGTSGYEQYF.

This clone appeared a single time. This rearrangement joins TRBV7-9 to TRBJ1-2; TRBD1 aligns across 10 bases. Trimming at V came to 0 bases and at J to 6 bases, leaving 7 bases not matched to a gene. Looked up from germline, CDR1 is SEHNR and CDR2 is FQNEAQ (reference sequence). This CDR3 spans 16 amino acids. CDR3: CASSLAWTGGGDGYTF. DNA of the CDR3: TGTGCCAGCAGCTTAGCCTGGACAGGGGGAGGAGATGGCTACACCTTC. Complete variable domain (other parts from reference TRBV7-9 and TRBJ1-2): DTGVSQNPRHKITKRGQNVTFRCDPISEHNRLYWYRQTLGQGPEFLTYFQNEAQLEKSRLLSDRFSAERPKGSFSTLEIQRTEQGDSAMYLCASSLAWTGGGDGYTFGSGTRLTVV.

In regard to this clone: The sample has other DNA sequences that encode this CDR3 too. V usage is TRBV7-9 and J usage is TRBJ1-6; 8 positions agree with TRBD1. From germline, CDR1 is SEHNR and CDR2 FQNEAQ (reference sequence). V shed 4 bases, J shed 7 bases, and the junction held 6 bases outside the gene matches. The CDR3 extends over 15 amino acids. This chain's CDR3 is CASSSPDRVNSPLHF. DNA for the CDR3: TGTGCCAGCAGCTCCCCGGACAGGGTCAATTCACCCCTCCACTTT.

The rearrangement uses TRBV7-9 and TRBJ2-5; D is possibly TRBD2 (5 bases). V lost 4 bases to trimming and J lost 4 bases, with 19 bases between them. Germline loops: CDR1 SEHNR, CDR2 FQNEAQ (reference sequence). The CDR3 sequence is 16 residues long. CDR3 amino acids: CASSSTSRAGVETQYF. CDR3 coding DNA: TGTGCCAGCAGCTCCACTTCGCGGGCTGGGGTAGAGACCCAGTACTTC.

The V call is TRBV7-9, the J call TRBJ1-5; 7 bases line up with TRBD1. CDR3 length equals 16 residues. V trimming: 5 bases; J trimming: 0 bases; junction bases outside the gene matches: 7. Germline-derived CDR1 and CDR2 are SEHNR and FQNEAQ (reference sequence). The CDR3 spells CASSQHTGDSNQPQHF. CDR3 DNA: TGTGCCAGCAGCCAACATACAGGGGATAGCAATCAGCCCCAGCATTTT.

The gene calls are TRBV9 and TRBJ2-7; D gene uncertain. Germline V gene lookup returns CDR1 SGDLS and CDR2 YYNGEE. Trimming took 3 bases from V and 2 from J, leaving 9 bases between them. CDR3 length: 13 residues. This CDR3 reads CASSATHAYEQYF. The DNA of the CDR3 is TGTGCCAGCAGCGCGACACACGCCTACGAGCAGTACTTC.

The V and J genes are TRBV27 and TRBJ1-6; D not resolved. V gave up 6 bases and J gave up 0 bases, with 9 bases separating them. The CDR3 is 15 residues long. Germline V gene lookup returns CDR1 MNHEY and CDR2 SMNVEV (reference sequence). The CDR3 is CASSDHSSYNSPLHF. In DNA, the CDR3 is TGTGCCAGCAGCGACCACAGCTCCTATAATTCACCCCTCCACTTT.

This chain joins TRBV5-1 and TRBJ2-7, with unresolved D. The CDR3 is made up of 16 amino acids. Germline V gene data show CDR1 as SGHRS and CDR2 as YFSETQ. V was trimmed by 0 bases and J by 0 bases, leaving 13 bases between them. CDR3 sequence: CASSLEGALYSYEQYF. The CDR3 DNA is TGCGCCAGCAGCTTGGAGGGTGCGCTGTACTCCTACGAGCAGTACTTC.

This rearrangement joins TRBV6-5 to TRBJ1-1; D is possibly TRBD1 (5 bases). The CDR3 covers 12 residues. V was trimmed by 5 bases and J by 8 bases, leaving 12 bases between them. CDR1 is MNHEY and CDR2 is SVGAGI in the germline V gene. CDR3 amino acids: CASSDGGNEAFF. CDR3 bases: TGTGCCAGCAGTGACGGGGGTAACGAAGCTTTCTTT.

This clone was seen just once. This chain links TRBV5-8 with TRBJ2-7; D not certain. CDR1 is SGHTS, CDR2 YDEGEE, per germline. V lost 5 bases and J 3 bases, leaving 12 bases between the germline ends. The CDR3 has 13 amino acids. The chain's CDR3 is CASSSGSVYEQYF. Written as DNA, the CDR3 is TGTGCCAGCAGTAGTGGCAGCGTCTACGAGCAGTACTTC.

The chain carries TRBV11-2 and TRBJ2-5; D is uncertain. The CDR3 consists of 15 residues. Deletions cut 6 bases from V and 0 bases from J, with 14 bases between. The germline V gene encodes CDR1 SGHAT and CDR2 FQNNGV. CDR3 in amino acids: CASRGSDRHQETQYF. The CDR3 DNA reads as TGTGCCAGCAGGGGGTCGGACCGTCACCAAGAGACCCAGTACTTC.

CDR3 bases: TGTGCCAGCAGCCATGGGCCCGACAGGTCAACTAATGAAAAACTGTTTTTT. This sequence encodes CASSHGPDRSTNEKLFF. The V and J genes are TRBV5-4 and TRBJ1-4; TRBD1 might be the D (6 bases). CDR3 length: 17 residues. V was cut by 4 bases and J by 0 bases, with 16 bases left in between. CDR1 and CDR2 from the germline V gene are SGHNT and YYREEE (reference sequence).

Concerning this clone: Other DNA sequences of this sample code for an identical CDR3. The chain is built from TRBV30 and TRBJ1-4; D not certain. Germline V gives CDR1 GTSNPN, CDR2 SVGIG (reference sequence). V gave up 5 bases and J gave up 5 bases, with 12 bases separating them. CDR3 length equals 13 residues. The CDR3 DNA follows: TGTGCCTGGGACCTAGGCGGGAATGAAAAACTGTTTTTT. This translates into CAWDLGGNEKLFF.

This clone was observed a single time. This sequence joins TRBV6-5 and TRBJ1-2; possible D gene TRBD1, 5 bases. The CDR3 totals 15 residues. Germline V CDR1 and CDR2: MNHEY, SVGAGI. Trimming pared 0 bases from V and 2 bases from J, leaving 10 bases between. As DNA, the CDR3 is TGTGCCAGCAGTTACTCTTCCAGGGAAAACTATGGCTACACCTTC. It specifies CASSYSSRENYGYTF.

The chain recombines TRBV4-3 with TRBJ2-7; TRBD2 aligns across 8 bases. Per germline, CDR1 LGHNA and CDR2 YSLEER. V shed 1 base and J 2 bases; nucleotides not matched to a gene: 13. This CDR3 comprises 18 residues. In DNA form, the CDR3 reads TGCGCCAGCAGCCAAGTGCATAGCGGGACGCCAGGCGCCTACGAGCAGTACTTC. Translated, it gives CASSQVHSGTPGAYEQYF.

The chain has TRBV7-9 and TRBJ2-7, with TRBD1 identical over 8 bases. This CDR3 region has 16 residues. Germline V CDR1 and CDR2: SEHNR, FQNEAQ (reference sequence). Trimming at V came to 1 base and at J to 0 bases, leaving 5 bases not matched to a gene. CDR3 sequence reads: CASSLGAGGTSYEQYF. The CDR3 region has the DNA TGTGCCAGCAGCTTAGGGGCAGGGGGCACCTCCTACGAGCAGTACTTC.

In the case of this clone: The sample holds other DNA sequences that translate to the same CDR3. The chain couples TRBV7-2 to TRBJ2-7; D is undetermined. The V gene's germline CDR1 is SGHTA and CDR2 FQGNSA. V lost 1 base and J 0 bases, leaving 10 bases between the germline ends. This CDR3 has 15 residues. CDR3 sequence: CASSLDPGSSYEQYF. The CDR3 DNA follows: TGTGCCAGCAGCTTAGATCCCGGCAGCTCCTACGAGCAGTACTTC.

The genes are TRBV30 and TRBJ2-7, with 7 bases matching TRBD1. This CDR3 has 13 residues. V trimming: 3 bases; J trimming: 3 bases; junction bases outside the gene matches: 5. Per the germline V gene, CDR1 is GTSNPN and CDR2 is SVGIG (reference sequence). This chain's CDR3 is CAWRIQGIYEQYF. The DNA of the CDR3 is TGTGCCTGGAGAATACAGGGGATCTACGAGCAGTACTTC.

The chain combines TRBV27 with TRBJ2-3; D uncertain. This CDR3 comprises 12 residues. V lost 6 bases to trimming and J lost 1 base, with 5 bases between them. Germline V gene data show CDR1 as MNHEY and CDR2 as SMNVEV (reference sequence). CDR3 sequence: CASRHRTDTQYF. CDR3 nucleotide sequence: TGTGCCAGCAGACACCGCACAGATACGCAGTATTTT.

The chain recombines TRBV5-1 with TRBJ2-2; 8 nucleotides line up with TRBD2. This CDR3 region has 16 residues. Germline-derived CDR1 and CDR2 are SGHRS and YFSETQ. V dropped 0 bases and J dropped 7; count of bases not matched to a gene: 8. The CDR3 spells CASSLVASGLYGELFF. The CDR3 DNA sequence: TGCGCCAGCAGCTTGGTGGCTAGCGGGCTGTACGGGGAGCTGTTTTTT.